Listed here are 17 T cell receptor beta chains from one sample, sequenced in a study of T cell responses to AZD1222 COVID-19 vaccine. Assay: immunoSEQ multiplex PCR; the TCRdb copy retains only in-frame clones and omits some. Among 180,000 or so clones, just under 90% were seen once, and the ten largest hold about 4.1%. Source: peripheral blood, taken 28 days after the second dose of the MenACWY control vaccine. These receptors were obtained from an adult who received the MenACWY meningococcal vaccine as a control.

This rearrangement joins TRBV20-1 to TRBJ2-5; D not certain. The CDR3 loop spans 10 amino acids. Germline CDR1 reads DFQATT; CDR2 reads SNEGSKA (reference sequence). V was shortened by 2 bases and J by 5 bases, with 3 bases between the two germline ends. CDR3 sequence: CSARLETQYF. The CDR3 bases are TGCAGTGCTAGACTCGAGACCCAGTACTTC.

The chain uses TRBV29-1 and TRBJ1-1; 11 bases match TRBD1. The V gene's germline CDR1 is SQVTM and CDR2 ANQGSEA. The CDR3 spans 14 residues. V was clipped by 6 bases and J by 4 bases; unmatched bases: 7. The CDR3 DNA reads as TGCAGCGTACTTCCCGGGACAGGGGGCACTGAAGCTTTCTTT. Protein sequence: CSVLPGTGGTEAFF.

The chain couples TRBV3-1 (or the pseudogene TRBV3-2) to TRBJ2-7; 7 nucleotides line up with TRBD2. Looked up from germline, CDR1 is LGHDT and CDR2 is YNNKEL (reference sequence). The CDR3 runs 15 residues. V lost 0 bases, J lost 5 bases, and 7 bases stayed unmatched. CDR3 nucleotide sequence: TGTGCCAGCAGCCAAGAAATCGACGCGGGGGACGAGCAGTACTTC. Translated: CASSQEIDAGDEQYF.

The chain joins TRBV7-3 to TRBJ2-3; D may match TRBD1 or TRBD2 (7 bases each). Germline-derived CDR1 and CDR2 are SGHTA and FQGTGA. V lost 5 bases, J lost 4 bases, and 22 bases lay in between. The CDR3 loop spans 17 amino acids. The DNA for the CDR3 is TGTGCCAGCAGCCTACTCGGGCCAGGGGGGGGCCCAGATACGCAGTATTTT. Translating it yields CASSLLGPGGGPDTQYF. The full variable domain, with the rest looked up from reference TRBV7-3 and TRBJ2-3, is GAGVSQTPSNKVTEKGKYVELRCDPISGHTALYWYRQSLGQGPEFLIYFQGTGAADDSGLPNDRFFAVRPEGSVSTLKIQRTERGDSAVYLCASSLLGPGGGPDTQYFGPGTRLTVL.

The chain links TRBV29-1 to TRBJ2-3; D may correspond to TRBD1 or TRBD2 (5 bases each). Trimming took off 2 bases at V and 1 base at J, with 7 bases between the two ends. Germline V gives CDR1 SQVTM, CDR2 ANQGSEA. This CDR3 has 13 residues. The CDR3 DNA reads as TGCAGCGTTGAATTGGGGGGCACAGATACGCAGTATTTT. Amino acids: CSVELGGTDTQYF.

This chain uses TRBV5-4 with TRBJ1-1; possibly TRBD1 for D (6 bases). The germline CDR1 and CDR2 sequences are SGHNT and YYREEE (reference sequence). This CDR3 is built from 15 residues. The ends were cut back, 1 base at V and 1 base at J, with 11 bases in the middle. CDR3 loop: CASSLFWGANTEAFF. CDR3 in DNA: TGTGCCAGCAGCTTGTTCTGGGGGGCGAACACTGAAGCTTTCTTT.

The chain couples TRBV4-3 to TRBJ2-1; 8 bases are shared with TRBD2. The CDR3 totals 18 residues. Trimming took 0 bases from V and 2 from J; bases not matched to a gene: 9. Germline V gene sequence: CDR1 LGHNA, CDR2 YSLEER. The CDR3 reads CASSQDRNAGGTYNEQFF. The CDR3 region has the DNA TGCGCCAGCAGCCAAGATAGGAACGCGGGAGGAACCTACAATGAGCAGTTCTTC.

The CDR3: CASSQLSREEAFF. CDR3 coding DNA: TGCGCCAGCAGCCAACTATCCCGGGAGGAAGCTTTCTTT. The chain links TRBV4-3 to TRBJ1-1, with no clear D. Trimming left V 2 bases short and J 8 bases short, with 12 bases between. The CDR3 spans 13 residues. Per the germline V gene, CDR1 is LGHNA and CDR2 is YSLEER.

CDR3 in amino acids: CASSSRARQDYTF. The CDR3 DNA follows: TGTGCCAGCAGCTCGCGGGCCCGCCAAGACTACACCTTC. This chain connects TRBV7-2 to TRBJ1-2; D gene uncertain. Germline V gives CDR1 SGHTA, CDR2 FQGNSA. The CDR3 spans 13 residues. V was trimmed by 4 bases and J by 10 bases, leaving 16 bases between them.

This clone has only one observation. This chain connects TRBV18 to TRBJ2-6, with D hard to call. The V end lost 5 bases, the J end lost 2 bases, and 19 bases lay between the germline ends. From germline, CDR1 is KGHSH and CDR2 LQKENI. This CDR3 has 18 residues. For the CDR3, the DNA is TGTGCCAGCTCATTTGACCGTGTTGGTGGGACTGGGGCCAACGTCCTGACTTTC. Protein product: CASSFDRVGGTGANVLTF.

This clone came up a few times. V usage is TRBV6-2 or TRBV6-3 and J usage is TRBJ2-7, with D unresolved. Looked up from germline, CDR1 is MNHEY and CDR2 is SVGEGT. V dropped 6 bases and J dropped 2 bases, with 17 bases sitting between them. This CDR3 is built from 15 residues. CDR3: CASSQNIKPTYEQYF. Written as DNA, the CDR3 is TGTGCCAGCAGCCAGAACATTAAACCAACCTACGAGCAGTACTTC.

This clone was seen a single time. The chain uses TRBV27 and TRBJ2-7; the D gene could be TRBD1 or TRBD2 (5 bases each). Trimming left V 2 bases short and J 3 bases short, with 14 bases between. The CDR3 runs to 15 residues. Per the germline V gene, CDR1 is MNHEY and CDR2 is SMNVEV (reference sequence). CDR3 protein: CASSLRQGPYYEQYF. CDR3 nucleotide sequence: TGTGCCAGCAGTTTAAGGCAGGGACCCTACTACGAGCAGTACTTC.

CDR3 residues: CASSPSGGLKYF. In DNA, the CDR3 is TGCGCCAGCAGCCCCTCGGGGGGGTTGAAGTACTTC. The rearrangement links TRBV10-1 to TRBJ2-7, with 8 bases aligning to TRBD2. Trimming took 6 bases from V and 11 from J; bases not matched to a gene: 9. This CDR3 is 12 amino acids long. In germline, CDR1 is WNHNN, CDR2 SYGVQD (reference sequence).

This CDR3 reads CASSGGYNEQFF. CDR3 in DNA: TGTGCCAGCAGCGGAGGTTACAATGAGCAGTTCTTC. The chain has TRBV11-3 and TRBJ2-1; D possibly corresponds to TRBD2 (5 bases). The CDR3 covers 12 residues. Looked up from germline, CDR1 is SGHNT and CDR2 is YENEEA. V lost 5 bases to trimming and J lost 4 bases, with 6 bases between them.

The rearrangement uses TRBV18 and TRBJ1-5; TRBD1 matches at 7 bases. Germline values: CDR1 KGHSH, CDR2 LQKENI. The ends lost 3 bases at V and 7 bases at J; junction bases unmatched: 3. The CDR3 consists of 13 residues. CDR3 bases: TGTGCCAGCTCACCGACAGGGCTGCAGCCCCAGCATTTT. It codes for CASSPTGLQPQHF.

Regarding this clone: Other nucleotide sequences from this sample produce the same CDR3. The rearrangement joins TRBV6-5 to TRBJ1-5; no reliable D call. The germline V gene encodes CDR1 MNHEY and CDR2 SVGAGI. The CDR3 has 13 residues. V was shortened by 0 bases and J by 0 bases, with 0 bases between the two germline ends. The CDR3 DNA follows: TGTGCCAGCAGTTACTCTAGCAATCAGCCCCAGCATTTT. Encoded protein: CASSYSSNQPQHF.

The V and J genes are TRBV5-1 and TRBJ1-1; weak D call: TRBD1 (5 bases). CDR1 and CDR2 from the germline V gene are SGHRS and YFSETQ. Trimming took 3 bases from V and 5 from J, leaving 20 bases between them. There are 16 residues in the CDR3. DNA of the CDR3: TGCGCCAGCAGCTCTAGTGTTGGGGGTACTCGGACTGAAGCTTTCTTT. Its protein is CASSSSVGGTRTEAFF.